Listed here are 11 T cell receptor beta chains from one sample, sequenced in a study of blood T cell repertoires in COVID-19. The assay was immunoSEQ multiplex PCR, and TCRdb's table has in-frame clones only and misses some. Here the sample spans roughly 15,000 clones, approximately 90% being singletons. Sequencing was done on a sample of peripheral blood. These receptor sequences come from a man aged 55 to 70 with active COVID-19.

The CDR3 loop reads CASSQGLAASYNEQFF. The CDR3, as DNA: TGTGCCAGCAGCCAGGGACTAGCGGCCTCCTACAATGAGCAGTTCTTC. The rearrangement links TRBV3-1 (or the pseudogene TRBV3-2) to TRBJ2-1; 11 bases agree with TRBD2. The length of the CDR3 is 16 residues. Unmatched junction bases numbered 1, after V lost 3 bases and J lost 0 bases. In germline, CDR1 is LGHDT, CDR2 YNNKEL (reference sequence).

The CDR3 DNA reads TGCGCCAGCAGTCTTAGCGGGGCTAGCACAGATACGCAGTATTTT. Protein: CASSLSGASTDTQYF. The V call is TRBV10-2, the J call TRBJ2-3; 8 nucleotides agree with TRBD2. Germline values: CDR1 WSHSY, CDR2 SAAADI. J lost 0 bases, V lost 5 bases, and 4 bases had no gene match. This CDR3 is built from 15 residues.

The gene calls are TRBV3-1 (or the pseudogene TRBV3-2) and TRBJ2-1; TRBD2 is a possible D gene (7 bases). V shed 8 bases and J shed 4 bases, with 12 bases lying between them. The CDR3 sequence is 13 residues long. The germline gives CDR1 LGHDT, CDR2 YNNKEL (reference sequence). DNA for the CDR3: TGTGCCAGCTTGGGGGGGGCTTACAATGAGCAGTTCTTC. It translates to CASLGGAYNEQFF.

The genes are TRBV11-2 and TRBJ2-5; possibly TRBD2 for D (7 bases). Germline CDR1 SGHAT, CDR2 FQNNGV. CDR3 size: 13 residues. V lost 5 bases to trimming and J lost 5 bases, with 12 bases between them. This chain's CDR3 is CASSQGGVETQYF. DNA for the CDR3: TGTGCCAGCAGCCAAGGGGGGGTGGAGACCCAGTACTTC.

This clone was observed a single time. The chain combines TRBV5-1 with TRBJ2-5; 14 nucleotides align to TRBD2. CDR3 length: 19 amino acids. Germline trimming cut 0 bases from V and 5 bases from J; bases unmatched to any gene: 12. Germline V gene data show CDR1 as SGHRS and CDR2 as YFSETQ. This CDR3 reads CASSLGSTSGGAMSETQYF. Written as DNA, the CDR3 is TGCGCCAGCAGCTTGGGGTCGACTAGCGGGGGGGCGATGTCCGAGACCCAGTACTTC. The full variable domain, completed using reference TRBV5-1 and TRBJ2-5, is KAGVTQTPRYLIKTRGQQVTLSCSPISGHRSVSWYQQTPGQGLQFLFEYFSETQRNKGNFPGRFSGRQFSNSRSEMNVSTLELGDSALYLCASSLGSTSGGAMSETQYFGPGTRLLVL.

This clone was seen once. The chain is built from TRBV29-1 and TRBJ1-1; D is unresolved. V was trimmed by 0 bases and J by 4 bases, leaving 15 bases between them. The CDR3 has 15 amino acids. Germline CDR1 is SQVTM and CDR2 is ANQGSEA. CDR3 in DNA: TGCAGCGTTGAAGATCTATGGCCGGGAACCACTGAAGCTTTCTTT. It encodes CSVEDLWPGTTEAFF.

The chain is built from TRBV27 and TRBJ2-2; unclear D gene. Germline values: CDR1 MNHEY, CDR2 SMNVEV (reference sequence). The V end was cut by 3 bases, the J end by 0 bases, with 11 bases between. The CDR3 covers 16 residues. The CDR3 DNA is TGTGCCAGCAGTTTCCTGACATTTGCGAACACCGGGGAGCTGTTTTTT. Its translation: CASSFLTFANTGELFF.

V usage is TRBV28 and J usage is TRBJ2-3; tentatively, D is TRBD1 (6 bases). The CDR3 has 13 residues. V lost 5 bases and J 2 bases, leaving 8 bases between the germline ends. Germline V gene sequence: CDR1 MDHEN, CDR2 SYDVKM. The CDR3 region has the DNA TGTGCCAGCAGTCGGACAGACACAGATACGCAGTATTTT. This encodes CASSRTDTDTQYF.

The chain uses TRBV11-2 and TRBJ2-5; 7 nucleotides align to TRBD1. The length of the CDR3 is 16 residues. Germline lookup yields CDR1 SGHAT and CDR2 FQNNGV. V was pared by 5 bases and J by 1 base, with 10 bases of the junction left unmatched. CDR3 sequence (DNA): TGTGCCAGCAGCGCTGCATACCGGGACAGCCAAGAGACCCAGTACTTC. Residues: CASSAAYRDSQETQYF. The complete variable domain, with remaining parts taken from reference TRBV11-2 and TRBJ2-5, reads EAGVAQSPRYKIIEKRQSVAFWCNPISGHATLYWYQQILGQGPKLLIQFQNNGVVDDSQLPKDRFSAERLKGVDSTLKIQPAKLEDSAVYLCASSAAYRDSQETQYFGPGTRLLVL.

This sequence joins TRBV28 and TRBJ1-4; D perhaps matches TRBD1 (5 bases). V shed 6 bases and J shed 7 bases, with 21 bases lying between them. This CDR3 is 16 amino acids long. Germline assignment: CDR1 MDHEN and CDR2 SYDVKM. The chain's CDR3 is CASSSSGGSVGEKLFF. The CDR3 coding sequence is TGTGCCAGCAGCTCCTCCGGGGGGTCCGTCGGTGAAAAACTGTTTTTT.

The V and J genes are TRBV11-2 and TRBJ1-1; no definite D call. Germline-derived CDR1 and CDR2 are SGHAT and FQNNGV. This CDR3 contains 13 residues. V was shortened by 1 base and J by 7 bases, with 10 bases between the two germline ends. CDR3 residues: CASSLGYEGEAFF. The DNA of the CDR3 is TGTGCCAGCAGCTTAGGGTACGAGGGTGAAGCTTTCTTT.